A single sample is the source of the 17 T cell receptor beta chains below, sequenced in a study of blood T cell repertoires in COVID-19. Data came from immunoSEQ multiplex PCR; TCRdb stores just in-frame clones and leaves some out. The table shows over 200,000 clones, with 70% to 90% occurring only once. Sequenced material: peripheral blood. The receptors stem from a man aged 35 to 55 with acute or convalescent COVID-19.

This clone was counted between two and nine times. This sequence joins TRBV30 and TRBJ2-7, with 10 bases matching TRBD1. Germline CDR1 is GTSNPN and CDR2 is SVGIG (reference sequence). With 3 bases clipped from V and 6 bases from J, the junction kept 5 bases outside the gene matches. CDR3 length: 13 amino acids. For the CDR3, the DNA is TGTGCCTGGAGCTGGACAGGGGGTTTCGAGCAGTACTTC. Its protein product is CAWSWTGGFEQYF.

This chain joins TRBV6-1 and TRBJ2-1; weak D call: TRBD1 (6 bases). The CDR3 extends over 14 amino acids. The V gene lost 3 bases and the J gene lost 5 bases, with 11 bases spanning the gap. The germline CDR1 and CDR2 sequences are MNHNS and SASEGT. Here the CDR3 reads CASSDRGLHNEQFF. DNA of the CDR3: TGTGCCAGCAGTGACAGGGGTCTCCACAATGAGCAGTTCTTC.

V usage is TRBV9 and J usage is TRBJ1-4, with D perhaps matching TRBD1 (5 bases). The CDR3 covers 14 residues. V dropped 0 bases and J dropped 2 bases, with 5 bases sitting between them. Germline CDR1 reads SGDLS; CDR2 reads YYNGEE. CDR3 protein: CASSVGGTNEKLFF. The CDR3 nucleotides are TGTGCCAGCAGCGTAGGGGGCACTAATGAAAAACTGTTTTTT.

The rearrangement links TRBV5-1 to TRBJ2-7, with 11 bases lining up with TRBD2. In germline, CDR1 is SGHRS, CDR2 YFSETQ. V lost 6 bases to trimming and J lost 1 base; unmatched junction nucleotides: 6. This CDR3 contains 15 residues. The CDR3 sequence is CASTPGLAVSYEQYF. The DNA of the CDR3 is TGCGCCAGCACACCGGGACTAGCGGTGTCCTACGAGCAGTACTTC.

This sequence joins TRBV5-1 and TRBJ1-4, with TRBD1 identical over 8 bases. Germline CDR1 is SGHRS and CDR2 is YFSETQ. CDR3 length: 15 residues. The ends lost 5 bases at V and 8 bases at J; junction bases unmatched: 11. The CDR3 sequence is CASSFAGGGGEKLFF. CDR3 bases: TGCGCCAGCAGTTTCGCAGGGGGCGGAGGGGAAAAACTGTTTTTT.

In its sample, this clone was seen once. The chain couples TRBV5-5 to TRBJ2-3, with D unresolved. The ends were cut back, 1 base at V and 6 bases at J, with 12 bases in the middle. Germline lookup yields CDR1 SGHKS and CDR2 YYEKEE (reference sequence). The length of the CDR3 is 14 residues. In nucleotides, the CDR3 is TGTGCCAGCAGCTTGACAGTTGTTAGGGATACGCAGTATTTT. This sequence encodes CASSLTVVRDTQYF.

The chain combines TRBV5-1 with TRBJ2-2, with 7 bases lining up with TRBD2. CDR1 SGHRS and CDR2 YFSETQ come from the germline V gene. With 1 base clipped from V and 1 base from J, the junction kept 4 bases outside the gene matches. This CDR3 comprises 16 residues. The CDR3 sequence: CASSLMLAGNTGELFF. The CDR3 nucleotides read TGCGCCAGCAGCTTGATGTTAGCGGGGAACACCGGGGAGCTGTTTTTT.

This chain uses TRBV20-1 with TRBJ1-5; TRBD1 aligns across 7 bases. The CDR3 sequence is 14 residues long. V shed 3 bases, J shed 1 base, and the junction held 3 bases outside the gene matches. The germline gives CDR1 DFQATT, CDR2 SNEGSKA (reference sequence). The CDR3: CSASQGGSNQPQHF. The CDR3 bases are TGCAGTGCTAGTCAAGGGGGCAGCAATCAGCCCCAGCATTTT.

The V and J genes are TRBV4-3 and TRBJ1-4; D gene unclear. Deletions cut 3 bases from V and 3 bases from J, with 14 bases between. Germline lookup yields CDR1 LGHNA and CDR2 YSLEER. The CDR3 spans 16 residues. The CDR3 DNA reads TGCGCCAGCAGCCAGAGAAAGCCGCCTCCTAATGAAAAACTGTTTTTT. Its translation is CASSQRKPPPNEKLFF.

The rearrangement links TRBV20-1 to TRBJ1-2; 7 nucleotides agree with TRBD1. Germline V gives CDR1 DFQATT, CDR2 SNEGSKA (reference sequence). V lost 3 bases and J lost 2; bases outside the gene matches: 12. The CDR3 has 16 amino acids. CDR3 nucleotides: TGCAGTGCTAGTAAAGCCAGACAGGGCTTGAACTATGGCTACACCTTC. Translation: CSASKARQGLNYGYTF.

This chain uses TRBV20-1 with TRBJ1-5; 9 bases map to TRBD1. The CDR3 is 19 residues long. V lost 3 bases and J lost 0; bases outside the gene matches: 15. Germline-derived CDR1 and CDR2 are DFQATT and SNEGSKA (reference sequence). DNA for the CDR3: TGCAGTGCTAGTGGATTCCGGGACAGGGCGTCTAATAGCAATCAGCCCCAGCATTTT. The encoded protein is CSASGFRDRASNSNQPQHF.

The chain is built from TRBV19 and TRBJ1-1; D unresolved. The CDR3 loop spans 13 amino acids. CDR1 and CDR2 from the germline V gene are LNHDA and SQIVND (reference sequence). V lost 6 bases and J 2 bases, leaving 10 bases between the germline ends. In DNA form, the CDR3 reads TGTGCCAGTAGCGGATGGACTAACACTGAAGCTTTCTTT. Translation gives CASSGWTNTEAFF.

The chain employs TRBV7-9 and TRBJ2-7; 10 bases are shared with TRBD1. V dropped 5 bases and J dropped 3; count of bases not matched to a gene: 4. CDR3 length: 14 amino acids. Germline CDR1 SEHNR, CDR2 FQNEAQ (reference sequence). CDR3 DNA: TGTGCCAGCAGCACCGGGACAGGGGTCTACGAGCAGTACTTC. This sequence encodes CASSTGTGVYEQYF.

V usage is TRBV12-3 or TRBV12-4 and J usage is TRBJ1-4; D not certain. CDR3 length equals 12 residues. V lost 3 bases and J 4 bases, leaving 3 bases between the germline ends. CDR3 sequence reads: CASSFGNEKLFF. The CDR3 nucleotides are TGTGCCAGCAGTTTCGGTAATGAAAAACTGTTTTTT.

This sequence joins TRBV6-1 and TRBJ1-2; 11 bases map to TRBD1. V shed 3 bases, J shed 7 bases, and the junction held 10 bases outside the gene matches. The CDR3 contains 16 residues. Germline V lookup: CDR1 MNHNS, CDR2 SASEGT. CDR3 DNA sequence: TGTGCCAGCAGTGACTTTACCGGGACAGGGGGGAGTGGCTACACCTTC. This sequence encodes CASSDFTGTGGSGYTF.

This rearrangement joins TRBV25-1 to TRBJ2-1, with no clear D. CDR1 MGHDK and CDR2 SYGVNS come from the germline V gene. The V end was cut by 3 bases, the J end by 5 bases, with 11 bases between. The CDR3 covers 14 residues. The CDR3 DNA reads TGTGCCAGCAGTGATTACAGATACGACAATGAGCAGTTCTTC. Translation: CASSDYRYDNEQFF.

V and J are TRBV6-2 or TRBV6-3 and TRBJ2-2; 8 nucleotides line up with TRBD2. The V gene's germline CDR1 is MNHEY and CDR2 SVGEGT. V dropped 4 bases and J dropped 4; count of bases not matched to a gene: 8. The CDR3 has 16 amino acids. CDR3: CASSLSTRGATGELFF. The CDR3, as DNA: TGTGCCAGCAGTTTATCTACGCGGGGGGCCACCGGGGAGCTGTTTTTT.